These T cell receptor beta chains were read from a single sample in a study of blood T cell repertoires in COVID-19. The table came from immunoSEQ multiplex PCR; TCRdb's copy has only in-frame clones and leaves some out. Of fewer than 150,000 clones in the sample, around 73% were seen once. The sequenced sample was peripheral blood. All receptors come from a man aged 55-75 years who had recovered from COVID-19. CDR3s include the opening cysteine and the closing phenylalanine or tryptophan. Each record gives: V gene, clone size, J gene, D gene, CDR3 DNA, CDR3 protein. A D gene is named only where the DNA matches it firmly. Size is omitted from some rows. Given values are once, few, many or a class for expanded clones.

v_gene: TRBV11-3; abundance: -; j_gene: TRBJ2-2; d_gene: TRBD2; CDR3nt: TGTGCCAGCTCAGCGGGAAAGGCTTCCGGGGAGCTGTTTTTT; CDR3aa: CASSAGKASGELFF
v_gene: TRBV28; abundance: -; j_gene: TRBJ2-5; d_gene: -; CDR3nt: TGTGCCAGCAGCTCCCCGGCAGGGTCCAGCCAAGAGACCCAGTACTTC; CDR3aa: CASSSPAGSSQETQYF
v_gene: TRBV14; abundance: -; j_gene: TRBJ1-3; d_gene: -; CDR3nt: TGTGCCAGCAGCCATGACAGGCTTCCTTCTGGAAACACCATATATTTT; CDR3aa: CASSHDRLPSGNTIYF
v_gene: TRBV7-2; abundance: once; j_gene: TRBJ1-6; d_gene: -; CDR3nt: TGTGCCAGCAGCCCGGCCAGGGGTAGCCCTAATTCACCCCTCCACTTT; CDR3aa: CASSPARGSPNSPLHF
v_gene: TRBV4-2; abundance: -; j_gene: TRBJ1-2; d_gene: -; CDR3nt: TGTGCCAGCAGCCAAGATCTTCAGGGTGGCTATGGCTACACCTTC; CDR3aa: CASSQDLQGGYGYTF
v_gene: TRBV5-1; abundance: -; j_gene: TRBJ2-7; d_gene: TRBD2; CDR3nt: TGCGCCAGCAGCCAAGGGACTAGCGGGGGCTACTACGAGCAGTACTTC; CDR3aa: CASSQGTSGGYYEQYF
v_gene: TRBV18; abundance: -; j_gene: TRBJ2-7; d_gene: TRBD1; CDR3nt: TGTGCCAGCTCACCAAACGACAGGGGGCTATCCTACGAGCAGTACTTC; CDR3aa: CASSPNDRGLSYEQYF
v_gene: TRBV28; abundance: -; j_gene: TRBJ1-6; d_gene: -; CDR3nt: TGTGCCAGCAGCCTAGCAGGGAGGAGTTCACCCCTCCACTTT; CDR3aa: CASSLAGRSSPLHF
v_gene: TRBV6-5; abundance: once; j_gene: TRBJ1-4; d_gene: -; CDR3nt: TGTGCCAGCAGTTACTCAGGAGGCAGGAATGAAAAACTGTTTTTT; CDR3aa: CASSYSGGRNEKLFF
v_gene: TRBV6-2/TRBV6-3; abundance: -; j_gene: TRBJ1-1; d_gene: -; CDR3nt: TGTGCCAGCAGTTTACGAGGGGGCACTGAAGCTTTCTTT; CDR3aa: CASSLRGGTEAFF
v_gene: TRBV5-1; abundance: -; j_gene: TRBJ2-4; d_gene: TRBD2; CDR3nt: TGCGCCAGCAGCAAATCGTTAGCGGGAAACATTCAGTACTTC; CDR3aa: CASSKSLAGNIQYF
v_gene: TRBV27; abundance: -; j_gene: TRBJ2-7; d_gene: -; CDR3nt: TGTGCCAGCAGTTTATGGGCTAGCAGGGGCTACGAGCAGTACTTC; CDR3aa: CASSLWASRGYEQYF
v_gene: TRBV18; abundance: few; j_gene: TRBJ2-5; d_gene: -; CDR3nt: TGTGCCAGCGCCGGCAGGGTCCAAGAGACCCAGTACTTC; CDR3aa: CASAGRVQETQYF
v_gene: TRBV28; abundance: once; j_gene: TRBJ1-2; d_gene: -; CDR3nt: TGTGCCAGCAGTTTAGGAAATAGAAGGGGCTATGGCTACACCTTC; CDR3aa: CASSLGNRRGYGYTF
v_gene: TRBV4-3; abundance: -; j_gene: TRBJ1-4; d_gene: TRBD1; CDR3nt: TGCGCCAGCAGCCAAGGGACAGGAAATGAAAAACTGTTTTTT; CDR3aa: CASSQGTGNEKLFF
v_gene: TRBV6-2/TRBV6-3; abundance: -; j_gene: TRBJ2-1; d_gene: TRBD2; CDR3nt: TGTGCCAGCAGTTATATTAGCGGGGGGGCATTGGAGCAGTTCTTC; CDR3aa: CASSYISGGALEQFF
v_gene: TRBV18; abundance: -; j_gene: TRBJ2-7; d_gene: TRBD1; CDR3nt: TGTGCCAGCTCACCACGGACAGGAGCCTACGAGCAGTACTTC; CDR3aa: CASSPRTGAYEQYF
v_gene: TRBV5-8; abundance: once; j_gene: TRBJ1-1; d_gene: TRBD1; CDR3nt: TGTGCCAGCAGCTATCACCGAAGACAGGGAGGAACTGAAGCTTTCTTT; CDR3aa: CASSYHRRQGGTEAFF
v_gene: TRBV5-1; abundance: -; j_gene: TRBJ2-5; d_gene: TRBD1; CDR3nt: TGCGCCAGCAAAAGGGGACAGGGGATCCAAGAGACCCAGTACTTC; CDR3aa: CASKRGQGIQETQYF
v_gene: TRBV6-5; abundance: -; j_gene: TRBJ2-2; d_gene: TRBD2; CDR3nt: TGTGCCAGCAGGCCCTTGGGGGGGGGCACCGGGGAGCTGTTTTTT; CDR3aa: CASRPLGGGTGELFF
v_gene: TRBV9; abundance: -; j_gene: TRBJ1-6; d_gene: TRBD1; CDR3nt: TGTGCCAGCAGCAGCGCAGGGACAGAGAATTCACCCCTCCACTTT; CDR3aa: CASSSAGTENSPLHF
v_gene: TRBV6-8; abundance: -; j_gene: TRBJ1-5; d_gene: -; CDR3nt: TGTGCCAGCACGGCCAACCCGGTCGGGGCCAGGGAGGCACGAAGCAATCAGCCCCAGCATTTT; CDR3aa: CASTANPVGAREARSNQPQHF
v_gene: TRBV5-4; abundance: -; j_gene: TRBJ2-7; d_gene: TRBD1; CDR3nt: TGTGCCAGCAGCTTGGGGGGAACAGGGGGGTACGAGCAGTACTTC; CDR3aa: CASSLGGTGGYEQYF
v_gene: TRBV5-1; abundance: -; j_gene: TRBJ2-7; d_gene: -; CDR3nt: TGCGCCAGCAGCTTGCCCGCAGGGGACTCCTACGAGCAGTACTTC; CDR3aa: CASSLPAGDSYEQYF
v_gene: TRBV4-1; abundance: -; j_gene: TRBJ2-7; d_gene: -; CDR3nt: TGCGCCAGCAGCCTCTCAGGGGGGTCCTACGAGCAGTACTTC; CDR3aa: CASSLSGGSYEQYF
v_gene: TRBV3-1/TRBV3-2; abundance: -; j_gene: TRBJ2-1; d_gene: -; CDR3nt: TGTGCCAGCAGCCAGGGGCCCGGGGACTGGGGGCAGTTCTTC; CDR3aa: CASSQGPGDWGQFF
v_gene: TRBV7-8; abundance: -; j_gene: TRBJ2-1; d_gene: -; CDR3nt: TGTGCCAGCAGTCCACTAGCCTACGGAAATGAGCAGTTCTTC; CDR3aa: CASSPLAYGNEQFF
v_gene: TRBV11-3; abundance: -; j_gene: TRBJ2-1; d_gene: TRBD1; CDR3nt: TGTGCCAGCAGCTTGGGCAGGGGGAACAATGAGCAGTTCTTC; CDR3aa: CASSLGRGNNEQFF
v_gene: TRBV12-3/TRBV12-4; abundance: once; j_gene: TRBJ2-3; d_gene: -; CDR3nt: TGTGCCAGCAGTTCTAGGATAGATACGCAGTATTTT; CDR3aa: CASSSRIDTQYF
v_gene: TRBV19; abundance: once; j_gene: TRBJ1-3; d_gene: -; CDR3nt: TGTGCCAGTAGTACATATGGCTTCCGTAACCCTGGAAACACCATATATTTT; CDR3aa: CASSTYGFRNPGNTIYF
v_gene: TRBV29-1; abundance: -; j_gene: TRBJ2-7; d_gene: -; CDR3nt: TGCAGCGTTGCCCCAGGGACAACCTACGAGCAGTACTTC; CDR3aa: CSVAPGTTYEQYF
v_gene: TRBV27; abundance: -; j_gene: TRBJ2-3; d_gene: TRBD2; CDR3nt: TGTGCCAGCAGTTTATCCGGGGGGTCCTATACGCAGTATTTT; CDR3aa: CASSLSGGSYTQYF
v_gene: TRBV19; abundance: -; j_gene: TRBJ1-1; d_gene: -; CDR3nt: TGTGCCACCCTTTTCGCCGGGAACACTGAAGCTTTCTTT; CDR3aa: CATLFAGNTEAFF
v_gene: TRBV14; abundance: -; j_gene: TRBJ2-3; d_gene: TRBD2; CDR3nt: TGTGCCAGCAGCCGAGGACTAGCGGGGGCGAGCACAGATACGCAGTATTTT; CDR3aa: CASSRGLAGASTDTQYF
v_gene: TRBV6-1; abundance: -; j_gene: TRBJ1-2; d_gene: TRBD1; CDR3nt: TGTGCCAGCAGTGAAGAAGCCCCAGACAGGGGTACTCGTGGCTACACCTTC; CDR3aa: CASSEEAPDRGTRGYTF